This passage covers 23 T cell receptor beta chains from one sample sequenced in a study of blood T cell repertoires in COVID-19. Data came from immunoSEQ multiplex PCR; TCRdb stores just in-frame clones and leaves some out. The sample has under 350,000 clones, roughly 90% seen once; the top ten hold under 2.5%. Sequences were obtained from PBMCs or T cells enriched from blood (not recorded which). Source of these receptors: a woman between 55 and 75 years old who had recovered from COVID-19.

This chain uses TRBV4-1 with TRBJ1-6, with D possibly TRBD1 on 5 matching bases. Trimming removed 5 bases at V and 5 bases at J, with 13 bases between. The CDR3 runs 15 residues. The germline gives CDR1 MGHRA, CDR2 YSYEKL. The CDR3 nucleotides are TGCGCCAGCAGCTCCCGACAGAACAATAATTCACCCCTCCACTTT. Translated, it gives CASSSRQNNNSPLHF.

This chain links TRBV28 with TRBJ1-5, with D unresolved. V shed 6 bases and J shed 1 base, with 7 bases lying between them. Germline V gene sequence: CDR1 MDHEN, CDR2 SYDVKM. This CDR3 comprises 13 residues. The CDR3 DNA sequence: TGTGCCAGCAGCCCCCCGAGCAATCAGCCCCAGCATTTT. Its translation is CASSPPSNQPQHF. Filled out from reference TRBV28 and TRBJ1-5, the complete variable domain reads DVKVTQSSRYLVKRTGEKVFLECVQDMDHENMFWYRQDPGLGLRLIYFSYDVKMKEKGDIPEGYSVSREKKERFSLILESASTNQTSMYLCASSPPSNQPQHFGDGTRLSIL.

The rearrangement uses TRBV15 and TRBJ2-7; 7 bases are shared with TRBD2. Germline V gives CDR1 LNHNV, CDR2 YYDKDF (reference sequence). This CDR3 contains 16 residues. Trimming at V came to 5 bases and at J to 0 bases, leaving 10 bases not matched to a gene. CDR3 bases: TGTGCCACCAGCTCCGGGGGGAACTCGTTCTCCTACGAGCAGTACTTC. Translated, it gives CATSSGGNSFSYEQYF.

The V gene is TRBV4-1, the J gene TRBJ2-7, with 12 bases lining up with TRBD2. CDR3 length: 17 amino acids. V lost 3 bases to trimming and J lost 2 bases; unmatched junction nucleotides: 8. In germline, CDR1 is MGHRA, CDR2 YSYEKL. The DNA of the CDR3 is TGCGCCAGCAGCCAGTTACCGACTAGCGGGAGCCCCTACGAGCAGTACTTC. It is translated as CASSQLPTSGSPYEQYF.

The genes are TRBV6-5 and TRBJ1-2; D ambiguous. The CDR3 loop spans 13 amino acids. CDR1 and CDR2 from the germline V gene are MNHEY and SVGAGI. The ends were cut back, 2 bases at V and 7 bases at J, with 11 bases in the middle. The CDR3 here is CASSYAALGGYTF. The CDR3 DNA sequence: TGTGCCAGCAGTTACGCGGCTTTGGGTGGCTACACCTTC.

The CDR3, as DNA: TGTGCCAGCAGCAGACAGGCGGGCATGAACACTGAAGCTTTCTTT. This encodes CASSRQAGMNTEAFF. V gene TRBV6-5 combines with J gene TRBJ1-1, with a tentative D call TRBD1 (6 bases). CDR1 is MNHEY, CDR2 SVGAGI, per germline. V lost 6 bases, J lost 0 bases, and 14 bases lay in between. This CDR3 has 15 residues.

V gene TRBV7-3 combines with J gene TRBJ2-1; TRBD2 matches at 9 bases. Germline V gene data show CDR1 as SGHTA and CDR2 as FQGTGA. This CDR3 comprises 15 residues. Germline trimming cut 5 bases from V and 9 bases from J; bases unmatched to any gene: 11. Here the CDR3 reads CASSRGTSRIGEQFF. The DNA of the CDR3 is TGTGCCAGCAGCCGCGGGACTAGCAGGATCGGTGAGCAGTTCTTC.

The chain combines TRBV11-2 with TRBJ1-1; D is unresolved. The germline gives CDR1 SGHAT, CDR2 FQNNGV. Trimming took off 1 base at V and 3 bases at J, with 6 bases between the two ends. CDR3 length: 13 amino acids. This CDR3 reads CASSLGEYTEAFF. The DNA for the CDR3 is TGTGCCAGCAGCTTAGGCGAGTACACTGAAGCTTTCTTT.

V and J are TRBV30 and TRBJ1-4, with TRBD1 matching over 8 bases. Trimming cost V 2 bases and J 5 bases; bases outside gene matches: 4. The CDR3 contains 14 residues. Germline CDR1 GTSNPN, CDR2 SVGIG (reference sequence). The CDR3 nucleotides are TGTGCCTGGAGTCGGACAGGGCCAAATGAAAAACTGTTTTTT. Amino acids: CAWSRTGPNEKLFF.

The V gene is TRBV10-1, the J gene TRBJ2-7, with TRBD1 identical over 8 bases. Germline assignment: CDR1 WNHNN and CDR2 SYGVQD (reference sequence). The V segment lost 4 bases and the J segment 3 bases; nucleotides outside the gene matches: 11. CDR3 length: 16 residues. CDR3: CASSGGSRTGHYEQYF. CDR3 coding DNA: TGCGCCAGCAGTGGTGGTTCAAGGACAGGGCACTACGAGCAGTACTTC.

The rearrangement uses TRBV24-1 and TRBJ2-2; possibly TRBD2 for D (5 bases). The CDR3 extends over 16 amino acids. Trimming stripped 10 bases from V and 0 bases from J, with 17 bases between. Germline V gene data show CDR1 as KGHDR and CDR2 as SFDVKD. This CDR3 reads CATGGTAGANTGELFF. DNA for the CDR3: TGTGCCACGGGTGGTACAGCCGGGGCGAACACCGGGGAGCTGTTTTTT.

This rearrangement joins TRBV7-2 to TRBJ2-5; the match to TRBD1 covers 7 bases. The germline CDR1 and CDR2 sequences are SGHTA and FQGNSA. J was trimmed by 7 bases and V by 1 base; bases with no gene match: 3. CDR3 size: 13 residues. Here the CDR3 reads CASSLGQGGTQYF. For the CDR3, the DNA is TGTGCCAGCAGCTTAGGACAGGGCGGGACCCAGTACTTC.

This chain uses TRBV7-9 with TRBJ1-2; 9 nucleotides agree with TRBD1. Looked up from germline, CDR1 is SEHNR and CDR2 is FQNEAQ (reference sequence). V was clipped by 8 bases and J by 3 bases; unmatched bases: 13. The CDR3 has 16 amino acids. The CDR3 DNA follows: TGTGCCAGCGGATCAGAGGGGACAGGGATATACTATGGCTACACCTTC. Translating it yields CASGSEGTGIYYGYTF. Based on the CDR3 plus reference TRBV7-9 and TRBJ1-2, the full variable domain is DTGVSQNPRHKITKRGQNVTFRCDPISEHNRLYWYRQTLGQGPEFLTYFQNEAQLEKSRLLSDRFSAERPKGSFSTLEIQRTEQGDSAMYLCASGSEGTGIYYGYTFGSGTRLTVV.

CDR3 sequence: CASSQVQDQETQYF. For the CDR3, the DNA is TGCGCCAGCAGTCAAGTACAGGACCAAGAGACCCAGTACTTC. The V call is TRBV23-1, the J call TRBJ2-5; D is possibly TRBD1 (5 bases). TRBV23-1 is reported as an ORF; its role is uncertain. The CDR3 spans 14 residues. Trimming pared 2 bases from V and 0 bases from J, leaving 7 bases between.

The V gene is TRBV4-1, the J gene TRBJ1-1; tentatively, D is TRBD1 (6 bases). Germline-derived CDR1 and CDR2 are MGHRA and YSYEKL. This CDR3 comprises 14 residues. Trimming left V 3 bases short and J 3 bases short, with 11 bases between. The CDR3 is CASSQTAGDTEAFF. The CDR3 nucleotides are TGCGCCAGCAGCCAGACTGCAGGGGACACTGAAGCTTTCTTT.

This clone came up many times. The V and J genes are TRBV28 and TRBJ1-2, with 11 bases fitting TRBD1. Germline-derived CDR1 and CDR2 are MDHEN and SYDVKM. The CDR3 is 16 residues long. Trimming cost V 7 bases and J 0 bases; bases outside gene matches: 7. The CDR3 coding sequence is TGTGCCAGCAAGGGCGGGACAGGGGGGTCTAACTATGGCTACACCTTC. Translated, it gives CASKGGTGGSNYGYTF.

The genes are TRBV7-8 and TRBJ1-3; D uncertain. Deletions cut 5 bases from V and 3 bases from J, with 17 bases between. The CDR3 runs 16 residues. Germline CDR1 is SGHVS and CDR2 is FQNEAQ. Here the CDR3 DNA reads TGTGCCAGCAGCCCCAACGGGGAAGAAGGTGGAAACACCATATATTTT. Protein: CASSPNGEEGGNTIYF. The complete variable domain, with remaining parts taken from reference TRBV7-8 and TRBJ1-3, reads GAGVSQSPRYKVAKRGQDVALRCDPISGHVSLFWYQQALGQGPEFLTYFQNEAQLDKSGLPSDRFFAERPEGSVSTLKIQRTQQEDSAVYLCASSPNGEEGGNTIYFGEGSWLTVV.

The chain couples TRBV7-2 to TRBJ2-7; TRBD2 aligns across 9 bases. The CDR3 is 14 residues long. J gave up 3 bases and V 5 bases, and 5 bases lay outside the gene matches. From germline, CDR1 is SGHTA and CDR2 FQGNSA. DNA of the CDR3: TGTGCCAGCAGCCCACGACTAGCGGTCTACGAGCAGTACTTC. This sequence encodes CASSPRLAVYEQYF.

The chain employs TRBV2 and TRBJ1-1, with D possibly TRBD1 on 5 matching bases. The CDR3 extends over 13 amino acids. With 2 bases removed from V and 4 bases from J, the gap between germline ends came to 8 bases. Germline CDR1 and CDR2: SNHLY and FYNNEI. The DNA for the CDR3 is TGTGCCAGCAGTGAACAGGGTGCCACTGAAGCTTTCTTT. Translating it yields CASSEQGATEAFF.

The chain uses TRBV28 and TRBJ2-7; D unresolved. The germline CDR1 and CDR2 sequences are MDHEN and SYDVKM. Deletions cut 2 bases from V and 2 bases from J, with 10 bases between. The CDR3 runs to 14 residues. The CDR3 DNA reads TGTGCCAGCAGTTTAATTACTGATACCTACGAGCAGTACTTC. Its translation is CASSLITDTYEQYF.

This rearrangement joins TRBV28 to TRBJ1-2, with D possibly matching TRBD1 (6 bases). The CDR3 is 12 amino acids. The germline V and J ends were trimmed by 10 bases and 4 bases, with 13 bases remaining between them. Germline V CDR1 and CDR2: MDHEN, SYDVKM. The CDR3 is CATGQSLYGYTF. CDR3 sequence (DNA): TGTGCCACCGGACAGTCTCTCTATGGCTACACCTTC.

The chain is built from TRBV4-1 and TRBJ1-5; possibly TRBD1 for D (5 bases). This CDR3 is built from 15 residues. The germline V gene encodes CDR1 MGHRA and CDR2 YSYEKL. The V gene lost 3 bases and the J gene lost 1 base, with 10 bases spanning the gap. CDR3 DNA sequence: TGCGCCAGCAGCCAGGTTCGACAGAGCAATCAGCCCCAGCATTTT. It translates to CASSQVRQSNQPQHF.

The CDR3 region is CASSGPGQGAANYGYTF. For the CDR3, the DNA is TGTGCCAGCAGCGGTCCGGGACAGGGGGCAGCTAACTATGGCTACACCTTC. V is TRBV11-2 and J is TRBJ1-2; 12 bases are shared with TRBD1. CDR3 length: 17 residues. In germline, CDR1 is SGHAT, CDR2 FQNNGV. Trimming took 5 bases from V and 0 from J; bases not matched to a gene: 7. Supplemented by reference TRBV11-2 and TRBJ1-2, the full variable domain reads EAGVAQSPRYKIIEKRQSVAFWCNPISGHATLYWYQQILGQGPKLLIQFQNNGVVDDSQLPKDRFSAERLKGVDSTLKIQPAKLEDSAVYLCASSGPGQGAANYGYTFGSGTRLTVV.